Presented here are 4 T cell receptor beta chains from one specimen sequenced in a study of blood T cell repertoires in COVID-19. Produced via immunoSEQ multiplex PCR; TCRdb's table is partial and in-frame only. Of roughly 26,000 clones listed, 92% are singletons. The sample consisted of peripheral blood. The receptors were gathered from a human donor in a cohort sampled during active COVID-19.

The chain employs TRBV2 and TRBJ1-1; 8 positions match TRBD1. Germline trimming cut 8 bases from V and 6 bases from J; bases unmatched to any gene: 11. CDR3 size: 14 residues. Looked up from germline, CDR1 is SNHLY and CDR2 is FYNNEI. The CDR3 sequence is CASWVSGGAPEAFF. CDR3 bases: TGTGCCAGCTGGGTATCAGGGGGCGCCCCTGAAGCTTTCTTT.

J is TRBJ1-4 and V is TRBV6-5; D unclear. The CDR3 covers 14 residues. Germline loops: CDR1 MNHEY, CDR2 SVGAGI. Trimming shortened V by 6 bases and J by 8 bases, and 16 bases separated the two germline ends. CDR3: CASRYRGRGEKLFF. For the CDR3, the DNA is TGTGCCAGCAGATACCGGGGTCGAGGCGAAAAACTGTTTTTT.

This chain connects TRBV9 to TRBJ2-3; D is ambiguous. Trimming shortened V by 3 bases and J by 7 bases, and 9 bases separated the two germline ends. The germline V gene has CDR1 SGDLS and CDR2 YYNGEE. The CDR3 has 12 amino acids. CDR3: CASSAEANTQYF. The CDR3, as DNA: TGTGCCAGCAGCGCCGAAGCGAATACGCAGTATTTT.

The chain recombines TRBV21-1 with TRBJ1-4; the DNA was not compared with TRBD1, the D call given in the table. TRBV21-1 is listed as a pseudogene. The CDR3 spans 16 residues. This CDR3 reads CASSVTVDRGGEKLFF. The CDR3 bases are TGTGCCAGCAGCGTAACGGTGGACAGGGGAGGTGAAAAACTGTTTTTT.